These 30 T cell receptor beta chains originate from one sample sequenced in a study of low-dose radiotherapy and immunotherapy resistance in tumors. Time point given: before trial treatment. Primers targeting TRAV and TRBV primed first-strand cDNA, covering alpha and beta chains. TCRs were put through around 20 PCR cycles of amplification with Phusion. A constant-region primer and the V-primer adapter served as the primer pair. TCRdb analysed the reads with MiXCR anew, one entry per CDR3 protein. The table lists more than 85,000 distinct CDR3 sequences, 9% to 9.5% of them singletons. The sample was PBMCs, taken before treatment. These receptors all stem from a male donor with prostate cancer.

This clonotype was detected many times. The chain joins TRBV5-4 to TRBJ1-4; 7 positions agree with TRBD1. CDR3 length: 13 amino acids. The ends lost 2 bases at V and 8 bases at J; junction bases unmatched: 3. Germline values: CDR1 SGHNT, CDR2 YYREEE (reference sequence). The CDR3 reads CASSLGTEEKLFF. The CDR3 nucleotides read TGTGCCAGCAGCTTAGGGACAGAAGAAAAACTGTTTTTT.

This clonotype was found a few times. This could be a read error, since a much larger clone is one nucleotide away. The rearrangement joins TRBV25-1 to TRBJ1-1; 8 bases are shared with TRBD1. In germline, CDR1 is MGHDK, CDR2 SYGVNS. This CDR3 has 13 residues. J was trimmed by 1 base and V by 6 bases; bases with no gene match: 1. CDR3 sequence (DNA): TGTGCCAGCAGAGGGACAGGGAACACTGAAGCTTTCTTT. This codes for CASRGTGNTEAFF.

This clonotype was counted ten times or more. This rearrangement joins TRBV4-3 to TRBJ1-4, with a weak D call TRBD1 (5 bases). Germline CDR1 is LGHNA and CDR2 is YSLEER. The CDR3 covers 15 residues. V was shortened by 3 bases and J by 6 bases, with 14 bases between the two germline ends. CDR3 bases: TGCGCCAGCAGCCAGGGGCCGGGGGGTTATGAAAAACTGTTTTTT. Protein: CASSQGPGGYEKLFF.

This clonotype came up many times. The chain carries TRBV20-1 and TRBJ2-1; 11 nucleotides agree with TRBD2. This CDR3 region has 14 residues. The V segment lost 6 bases and the J segment 6 bases; nucleotides outside the gene matches: 7. The germline gives CDR1 DFQATT, CDR2 SNEGSKA (reference sequence). The CDR3 region has the DNA TGCAGTGCCTTTTGGGGACTAGCGGTCAATGAGCAGTTCTTC. It translates to CSAFWGLAVNEQFF.

This clonotype was counted at least ten times. The chain has TRBV20-1 and TRBJ1-1; D ambiguous. Trimming took off 1 base at V and 1 base at J, with 16 bases between the two ends. This CDR3 has 16 residues. Germline assignment: CDR1 DFQATT and CDR2 SNEGSKA (reference sequence). CDR3 in amino acids: CSARGFGVLGNTEAFF. The CDR3 DNA follows: TGCAGTGCTAGAGGTTTCGGCGTGTTAGGGAACACTGAAGCTTTCTTT.

In its sample, this clonotype was seen many times. The V and J genes are TRBV7-2 and TRBJ2-1; 8 bases fit TRBD2. The CDR3 sequence is 15 residues long. Germline CDR1 and CDR2: SGHTA and FQGNSA. The junction had 8 bases not matched to a gene; V was cut back by 2 bases and J by 8 bases. CDR3 region: CASSLRAGRGDEQFF. As DNA, the CDR3 is TGTGCCAGCAGCTTACGGGCCGGGAGGGGCGATGAGCAGTTCTTC.

This clonotype came up a few times. The gene calls are TRBV5-4 and TRBJ2-1, with 7 bases that match TRBD1. V lost 3 bases and J lost 7; bases outside the gene matches: 4. Per germline, CDR1 SGHNT and CDR2 YYREEE (reference sequence). CDR3 length equals 13 residues. The CDR3 nucleotides read TGTGCCAGCAGCTCAGGGACAGTGAATGAGCAGTTCTTC. Its protein is CASSSGTVNEQFF.

The table lists this clonotype with many counts. The V call is TRBV13, the J call TRBJ2-5; 11 bases map to TRBD2. CDR1 and CDR2 (germline): PRHDT, FYEKMQ (reference sequence). The CDR3 is 16 residues long. The ends lost 5 bases at V and 5 bases at J; junction bases unmatched: 10. CDR3 protein: CASSPGLAGARETQYF. The CDR3 nucleotides are TGTGCCAGCAGCCCCGGACTAGCGGGCGCGCGGGAGACCCAGTACTTC.

This clonotype was counted many times. The J gene is TRBJ2-7, the V gene TRBV7-2; 8 nucleotides match TRBD2. This CDR3 comprises 16 residues. Unmatched junction bases numbered 10, after V lost 0 bases and J lost 6 bases. Germline V gives CDR1 SGHTA, CDR2 FQGNSA. CDR3 sequence: CASSLASGSGMSEQYF. The CDR3 DNA reads as TGTGCCAGCAGCTTAGCGTCCGGTAGCGGGATGAGCGAGCAGTACTTC.

This clonotype occurred many times. CDR3 coding DNA: TGTGCCAGCAGCCAAACTAGCGGGAATGGCGGGGAGCTGTTTTTT. Amino acids: CASSQTSGNGGELFF. The chain recombines TRBV3-1 with TRBJ2-2, with 10 positions matching TRBD2. The J segment lost 7 bases and the V segment lost 2 bases, leaving 4 bases of the junction unmatched. CDR1 and CDR2 (germline): LGHDT, YNNKEL (reference sequence). The CDR3 has 15 residues. Together with reference TRBV3-1 and TRBJ2-2, the CDR3 gives the full variable domain: DTAVSQTPKYLVTQMGNDKSIKCEQNLGHDTMYWYKQDSKKFLKIMFSYNNKELIINETVPNRFSPKSPDKAHLNLHINSLELGDSAVYFCASSQTSGNGGELFFGEGSRLTVL.

This clonotype was recorded at least ten times. V usage is TRBV20-1 and J usage is TRBJ2-3; 9 bases are shared with TRBD1. There are 13 residues in the CDR3. The V gene's germline CDR1 is DFQATT and CDR2 SNEGSKA (reference sequence). CDR3 residues: CRGGQGTTDTQYF. CDR3 sequence (DNA): TGCAGAGGGGGACAGGGAACCACAGATACGCAGTATTTT.

This clonotype showed up many times. The chain joins TRBV7-8 to TRBJ2-2; 12 nucleotides align to TRBD2. The CDR3 consists of 17 residues. Trimming removed 1 base from V and 7 bases from J; junction bases left unmatched: 7. The germline V gene encodes CDR1 SGHVS and CDR2 FQNEAQ. The CDR3 spells CASSLELAGGIGGELFF. CDR3 in DNA: TGTGCCAGCAGCTTAGAACTAGCGGGAGGTATTGGCGGGGAGCTGTTTTTT.

This clonotype turned up a few times. The chain uses TRBV5-1 and TRBJ2-4, with a possible D match to TRBD2 (6 bases). The germline gives CDR1 SGHRS, CDR2 YFSETQ. The CDR3 contains 16 residues. V lost 2 bases to trimming and J lost 9 bases, with 21 bases between them. The CDR3 loop is CASSLGGTYQKGIQYF. CDR3 nucleotide sequence: TGCGCCAGCAGCTTAGGAGGGACCTATCAGAAAGGCATTCAGTACTTC.

This clonotype was seen many times. V usage is TRBV10-3 and J usage is TRBJ2-1; 8 nucleotides match TRBD2. The CDR3 is 15 residues long. Per the germline V gene, CDR1 is ENHRY and CDR2 is SYGVKD. The ends lost 0 bases at V and 5 bases at J; junction bases unmatched: 3. Here the CDR3 reads CAISESGSGNNEQFF. The CDR3, as DNA: TGTGCCATCAGTGAGTCAGGTAGCGGGAACAATGAGCAGTTCTTC.

This clonotype was counted ten times or more. The V and J genes are TRBV4-2 and TRBJ2-7, with 9 bases matching TRBD1. The CDR3 consists of 19 residues. Germline CDR1 LGHNA, CDR2 YNFKEQ. V gave up 1 base and J gave up 2 bases; unmatched junction bases: 15. Here the CDR3 DNA reads TGTGCCAGCAGCCAAGGCACTCCGGGACAGGGTCCCCCCGCCTACGAGCAGTACTTC. Protein sequence: CASSQGTPGQGPPAYEQYF.

This clonotype was seen many times. V usage is TRBV4-3 and J usage is TRBJ1-6; D is unresolved. The ends were cut back, 4 bases at V and 7 bases at J, with 11 bases in the middle. This CDR3 spans 14 amino acids. CDR1 is LGHNA, CDR2 YSLEER, per germline. CDR3 coding DNA: TGCGCCAGCAGCCTGGAGACACTGAATTCACCCCTCCACTTT. Its translation is CASSLETLNSPLHF.

The table lists this clonotype with many counts. V gene TRBV4-1 combines with J gene TRBJ2-7; D might be TRBD1 (5 bases). The CDR3 is made up of 15 amino acids. Germline CDR1 MGHRA, CDR2 YSYEKL. Trimming pared 0 bases from V and 1 base from J, leaving 10 bases between. The CDR3, as DNA: TGCGCCAGCAGCCAAGAGGACACCGATTCCTACGAGCAGTACTTC. It translates to CASSQEDTDSYEQYF.

This clonotype has more than one count but fewer than ten. The chain uses TRBV19 and TRBJ2-7; no clear D. Germline V gene lookup returns CDR1 LNHDA and CDR2 SQIVND (reference sequence). The CDR3 contains 13 residues. V gave up 3 bases and J gave up 0 bases, with 6 bases separating them. The CDR3 DNA is TGTGCCAGTAGTATGCACGGCTCCTACGAGCAGTACTTC. Translation gives CASSMHGSYEQYF.

This clonotype was picked up many times. The V call is TRBV29-1, the J call TRBJ2-1; TRBD2 might be the D (5 bases). Trimming took 7 bases from V and 0 from J, leaving 13 bases between them. The germline V gene has CDR1 SQVTM and CDR2 ANQGSEA. This CDR3 region has 14 residues. The CDR3 here is CSASSASSYNEQFF. The CDR3 nucleotides are TGCAGCGCTAGTAGCGCCAGCTCCTACAATGAGCAGTTCTTC.

This clonotype was detected ten times or more. V is TRBV3-1 and J is TRBJ2-5; D call uncertain. V gave up 4 bases and J gave up 3 bases, with 6 bases separating them. Germline values: CDR1 LGHDT, CDR2 YNNKEL (reference sequence). CDR3 length: 12 amino acids. Here the CDR3 reads CASSPAKETQYF. The CDR3 DNA sequence: TGTGCCAGCAGCCCCGCAAAAGAGACCCAGTACTTC.

At least ten counts were recorded for this clonotype. The chain is built from TRBV5-3 and TRBJ2-5; 9 bases align to TRBD1. TRBV5-3 is annotated as an ORF whose role is uncertain. This CDR3 is built from 15 residues. The J segment lost 5 bases and the V segment lost 8 bases, leaving 13 bases of the junction unmatched. The CDR3 DNA reads as TGTGCCAGCAGCCTGGGACAGGGCGGCCGGGAGACCCAGTACTTC. Its translation: CASSLGQGGRETQYF.

This clonotype was picked up many times. V and J are TRBV27 and TRBJ1-1; D ambiguous. This CDR3 contains 14 residues. The ends were cut back, 0 bases at V and 5 bases at J, with 10 bases in the middle. Germline V lookup: CDR1 MNHEY, CDR2 SMNVEV (reference sequence). Here the CDR3 reads CASSLSLIWTEAFF. The CDR3 coding sequence is TGTGCCAGCAGTTTATCTTTAATATGGACTGAAGCTTTCTTT.

This clonotype was seen ten or more times. V is TRBV6-5 and J is TRBJ1-2, with 7 bases lining up with TRBD1. J was trimmed by 2 bases and V by 7 bases; bases with no gene match: 4. The CDR3 sequence is 13 residues long. Germline V lookup: CDR1 MNHEY, CDR2 SVGAGI. CDR3 in DNA: TGTGCCAGCACCCCGACAGGGAACTATGGCTACACCTTC. Translating gives CASTPTGNYGYTF.

There are many counts of this clonotype. This chain uses TRBV7-2 with TRBJ2-3; D remains unclear. V shed 5 bases and J shed 3 bases, with 12 bases lying between them. Per germline, CDR1 SGHTA and CDR2 FQGNSA. The CDR3 covers 14 residues. The CDR3 loop is CASSRAEGTDTQYF. The DNA of the CDR3 is TGTGCCAGCAGCCGGGCCGAAGGGACAGATACGCAGTATTTT.

The chain uses TRBV5-6 and TRBJ2-5; D unresolved. The CDR3 contains 14 residues. Germline V gene sequence: CDR1 SGHDT, CDR2 YYEEEE. Deletions cut 4 bases from V and 5 bases from J, with 15 bases between. The CDR3 DNA reads TGTGCCAGCAGCGGCTGGCAGCTCGGGGAGACCCAGTACTTC. Its translation: CASSGWQLGETQYF.

The chain combines TRBV28 with TRBJ2-5; 9 bases agree with TRBD2. Trimming took 5 bases from V and 5 from J; bases not matched to a gene: 6. Germline values: CDR1 MDHEN, CDR2 SYDVKM. The CDR3 runs to 14 residues. CDR3 loop: CASSLAGHGETQYF. The CDR3 DNA reads TGTGCCAGCAGTCTAGCGGGACATGGGGAGACCCAGTACTTC.

This clonotype came up many times. Compared with germline, one end of the junction differs, possibly owing to a read error. This rearrangement joins TRBV28 to TRBJ1-5; D is undetermined. Germline CDR1 reads MDHEN; CDR2 reads SYDVKM. The CDR3 contains 13 residues. The CDR3 loop is CASNREGNQPQHF. The CDR3 DNA follows: TGTGCCAGCAATAGAGAGGGCAACCAGCCCCAGCATTTT. Complete variable domain (other parts from reference TRBV28 and TRBJ1-5): DVKVTQSSRYLVKRTGEKVFLECVQDMDHENMFWYRQDPGLGLRLIYFSYDVKMKEKGDIPEGYSVSREKKERFSLILESASTNQTSMYLCASNREGNQPQHFGDGTRLSIL.

This clonotype was found many times. This chain connects TRBV28 to TRBJ2-7, with TRBD1 matching over 11 bases. J was trimmed by 3 bases and V by 4 bases; bases with no gene match: 5. Germline CDR1 and CDR2: MDHEN and SYDVKM. CDR3 length: 15 amino acids. CDR3: CASSSLGTGGYEQYF. In DNA, the CDR3 is TGTGCCAGCAGTTCCCTGGGGACAGGGGGCTACGAGCAGTACTTC.

As regards this clonotype: This probably arose from a read error, given a far larger clone one base away. The chain combines TRBV6-8 with TRBJ2-5; 9 nucleotides align to TRBD2. Germline V gene lookup returns CDR1 MNHGY and CDR2 SAAAGT. The CDR3 has 12 residues. The CDR3 loop reads CTSRGLAETQYF. CDR3 sequence (DNA): TGTACCAGCAGGGGACTAGCAGAGACCCAGTACTTC.

On this clonotype itself: This likely came from a read error, as a far larger clone is one base away. The chain joins TRBV5-3 to TRBJ2-3, with 10 bases aligning to TRBD2. TRBV5-3 is filed as an ORF, its function uncertain. This CDR3 region has 17 residues. The trim removed 8 bases at V and 1 base at J, leaving 13 bases unmatched. Written as DNA, the CDR3 is TGTGCCAGCAGCCCCCGACAAGCGGGGGGGGGCACAGATACGCAGTATTTT. It translates to CASSPRQAGGGTDTQYF.